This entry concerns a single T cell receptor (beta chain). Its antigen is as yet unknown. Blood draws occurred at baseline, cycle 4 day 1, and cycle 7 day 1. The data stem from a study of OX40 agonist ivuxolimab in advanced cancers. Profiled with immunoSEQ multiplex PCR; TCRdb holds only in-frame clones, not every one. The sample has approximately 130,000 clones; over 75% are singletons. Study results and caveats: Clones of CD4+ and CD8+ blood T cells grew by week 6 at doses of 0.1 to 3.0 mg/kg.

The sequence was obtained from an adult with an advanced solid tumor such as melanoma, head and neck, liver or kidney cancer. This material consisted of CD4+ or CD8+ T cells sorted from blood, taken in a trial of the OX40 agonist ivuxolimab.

CDR3 nucleotides: TGTGCCAGTAGTACCTACAGGGGAGATACGCAGTATTTT. Encoded protein: CASSTYRGDTQYF. The rearrangement links TRBV19 to TRBJ2-3; 7 bases match TRBD1. V dropped 4 bases and J dropped 5; count of bases not matched to a gene: 3. The CDR3 totals 13 residues. Germline CDR1 LNHDA, CDR2 SQIVND (reference sequence).